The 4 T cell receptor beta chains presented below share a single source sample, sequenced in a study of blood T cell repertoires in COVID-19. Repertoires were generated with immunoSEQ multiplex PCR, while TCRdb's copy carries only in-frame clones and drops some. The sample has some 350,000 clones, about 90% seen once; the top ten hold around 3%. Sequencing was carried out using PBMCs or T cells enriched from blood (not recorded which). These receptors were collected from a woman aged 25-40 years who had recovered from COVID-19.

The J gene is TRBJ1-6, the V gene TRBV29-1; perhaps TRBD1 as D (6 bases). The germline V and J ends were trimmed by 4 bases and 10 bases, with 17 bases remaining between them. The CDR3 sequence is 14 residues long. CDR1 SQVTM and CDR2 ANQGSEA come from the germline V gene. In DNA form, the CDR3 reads TGCAGCGTTGCGTTTACATCAGGGGCCTCACCCCTCCACTTT. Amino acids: CSVAFTSGASPLHF.

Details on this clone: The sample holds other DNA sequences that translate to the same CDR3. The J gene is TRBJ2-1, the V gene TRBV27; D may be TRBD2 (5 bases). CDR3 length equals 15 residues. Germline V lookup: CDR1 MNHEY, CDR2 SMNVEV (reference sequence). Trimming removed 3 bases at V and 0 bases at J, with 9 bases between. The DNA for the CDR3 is TGTGCCAGCAGTTTGAGCGGAAGCTCCTACAATGAGCAGTTCTTC. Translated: CASSLSGSSYNEQFF.

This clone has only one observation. CDR3 DNA: TGTGCCAGCAGGGAGCGGGGGGGCAATTCCTACGAGCAGTACTTC. Translation: CASRERGGNSYEQYF. The chain joins TRBV28 to TRBJ2-7; 10 bases are shared with TRBD2. The CDR3 loop spans 15 amino acids. The germline V gene encodes CDR1 MDHEN and CDR2 SYDVKM. The V gene end was trimmed by 6 bases and the J gene end by 1 base; junction bases not matched to a gene: 6. Together with reference TRBV28 and TRBJ2-7, the CDR3 gives the full variable domain: DVKVTQSSRYLVKRTGEKVFLECVQDMDHENMFWYRQDPGLGLRLIYFSYDVKMKEKGDIPEGYSVSREKKERFSLILESASTNQTSMYLCASRERGGNSYEQYFGPGTRLTVT.

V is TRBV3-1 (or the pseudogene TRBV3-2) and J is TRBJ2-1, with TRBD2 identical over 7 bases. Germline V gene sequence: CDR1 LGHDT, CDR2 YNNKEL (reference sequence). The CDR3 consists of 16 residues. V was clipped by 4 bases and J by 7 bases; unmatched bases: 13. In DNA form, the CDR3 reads TGTGCCAGCAGCCCACTTAGTCGGACTAGGAGTAATGAGCAGTTCTTC. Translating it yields CASSPLSRTRSNEQFF.